This TCR beta chain is drawn from a study of shared clonotypes between healthy human individuals. Assay runs were performed at deep level. Each unsorted PBMC replicate got 300 ng genomic DNA, tens of thousands of genomes. Here immunoSEQ multiplex PCR was the method, and the copy in TCRdb shows in-frame clones only, minus some. The sample carries more than 400,000 clones, 70% to 80% recorded once. The sequenced material came from PBMCs. The source is a woman aged 40 to 50 in good health. Some clones in this sample may be carry-over from other donors' samples.

CDR3 sequence: CASSLHSQETQYF. In nucleotides, the CDR3 is TGTGCCAGCAGCTTACATAGTCAAGAGACCCAGTACTTC. The rearrangement links TRBV7-3 to TRBJ2-5; no reliable D call. V dropped 2 bases and J dropped 2 bases, with 6 bases sitting between them. CDR1 and CDR2 from the germline V gene are SGHTA and FQGTGA. This CDR3 has 13 residues.